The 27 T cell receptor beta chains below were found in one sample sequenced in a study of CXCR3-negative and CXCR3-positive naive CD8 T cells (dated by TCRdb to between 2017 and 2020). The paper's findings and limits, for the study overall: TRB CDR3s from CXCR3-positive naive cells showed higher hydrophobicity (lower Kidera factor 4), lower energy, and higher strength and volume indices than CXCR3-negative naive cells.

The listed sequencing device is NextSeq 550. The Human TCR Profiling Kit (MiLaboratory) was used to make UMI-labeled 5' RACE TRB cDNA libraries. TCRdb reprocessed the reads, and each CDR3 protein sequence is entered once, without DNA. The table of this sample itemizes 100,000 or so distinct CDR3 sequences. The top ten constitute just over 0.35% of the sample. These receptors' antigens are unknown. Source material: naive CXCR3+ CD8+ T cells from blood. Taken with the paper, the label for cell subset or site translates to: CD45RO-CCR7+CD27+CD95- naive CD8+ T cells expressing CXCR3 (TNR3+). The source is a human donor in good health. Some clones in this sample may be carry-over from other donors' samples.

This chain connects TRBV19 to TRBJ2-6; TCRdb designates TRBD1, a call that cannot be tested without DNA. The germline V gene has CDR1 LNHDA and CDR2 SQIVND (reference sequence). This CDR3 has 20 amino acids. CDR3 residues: CAGTPGAGQMLVAGANVLTF.

CDR3 protein: CASSRTSDSYNEQFF. J is TRBJ2-1 and V is TRBV12-3 or TRBV12-4; the TCRdb D gene call, TRBD2, has no DNA to confirm it. CDR3 size: 15 residues.

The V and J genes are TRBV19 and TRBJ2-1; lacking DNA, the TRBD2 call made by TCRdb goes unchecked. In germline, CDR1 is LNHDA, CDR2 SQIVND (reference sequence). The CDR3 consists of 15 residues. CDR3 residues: CASSIGGAWYNEQFF.

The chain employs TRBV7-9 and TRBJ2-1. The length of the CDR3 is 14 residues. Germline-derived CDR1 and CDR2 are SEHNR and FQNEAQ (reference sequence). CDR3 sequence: CASSGSGGYNEQFF.

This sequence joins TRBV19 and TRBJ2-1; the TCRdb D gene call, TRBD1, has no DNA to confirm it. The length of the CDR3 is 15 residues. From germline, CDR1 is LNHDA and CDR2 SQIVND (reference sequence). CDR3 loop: CASSIGTRSLNEQFF.

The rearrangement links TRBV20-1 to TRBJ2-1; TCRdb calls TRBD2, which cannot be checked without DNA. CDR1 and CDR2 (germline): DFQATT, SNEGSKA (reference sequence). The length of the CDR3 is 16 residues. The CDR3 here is CSAYKEEGRDYNEQFF.

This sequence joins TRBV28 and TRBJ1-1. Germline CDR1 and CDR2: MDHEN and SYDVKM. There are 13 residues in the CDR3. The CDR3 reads CASSFVGNTEAFF.

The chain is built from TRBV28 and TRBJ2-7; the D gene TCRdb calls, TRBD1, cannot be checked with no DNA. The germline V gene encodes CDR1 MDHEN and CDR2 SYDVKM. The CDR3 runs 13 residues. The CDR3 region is CASRPDTYYEQYF.

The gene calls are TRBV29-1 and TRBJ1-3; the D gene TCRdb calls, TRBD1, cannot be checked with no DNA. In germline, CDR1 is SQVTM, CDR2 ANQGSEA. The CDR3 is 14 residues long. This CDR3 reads CSVRQGHSGNTIYF.

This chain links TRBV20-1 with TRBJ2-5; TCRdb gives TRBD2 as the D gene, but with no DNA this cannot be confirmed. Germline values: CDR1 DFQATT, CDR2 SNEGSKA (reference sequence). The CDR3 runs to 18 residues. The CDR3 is CSARAFRTSGPYQETQYF.

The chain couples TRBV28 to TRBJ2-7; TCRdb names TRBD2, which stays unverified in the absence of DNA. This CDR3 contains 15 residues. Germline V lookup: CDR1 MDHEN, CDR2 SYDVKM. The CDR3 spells CASSLRRDPPYEQYF.

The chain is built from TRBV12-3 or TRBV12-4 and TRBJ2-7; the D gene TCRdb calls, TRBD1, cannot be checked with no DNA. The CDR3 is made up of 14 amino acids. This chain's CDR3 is CASSFVTGAVEQYF.

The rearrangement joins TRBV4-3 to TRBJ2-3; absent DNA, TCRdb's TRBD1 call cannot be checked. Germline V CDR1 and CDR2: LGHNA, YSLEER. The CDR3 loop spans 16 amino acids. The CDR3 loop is CASSQEDRGLADTQYF.

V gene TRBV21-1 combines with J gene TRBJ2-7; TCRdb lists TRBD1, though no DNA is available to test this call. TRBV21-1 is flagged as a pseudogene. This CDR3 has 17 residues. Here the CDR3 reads CASSKARVGQVSYEQYF.

This chain's CDR3 is CASSAGHEQYF. The gene calls are TRBV19 and TRBJ2-7. The germline gives CDR1 LNHDA, CDR2 SQIVND (reference sequence). The CDR3 loop spans 11 amino acids.

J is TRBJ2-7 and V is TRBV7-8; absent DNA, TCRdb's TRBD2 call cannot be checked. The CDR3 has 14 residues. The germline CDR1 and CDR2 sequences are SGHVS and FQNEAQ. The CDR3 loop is CASSSRGGGYERYF.

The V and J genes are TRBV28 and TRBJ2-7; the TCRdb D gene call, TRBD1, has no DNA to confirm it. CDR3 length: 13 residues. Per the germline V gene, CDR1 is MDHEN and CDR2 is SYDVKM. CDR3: CASHGTGWYEQYF.

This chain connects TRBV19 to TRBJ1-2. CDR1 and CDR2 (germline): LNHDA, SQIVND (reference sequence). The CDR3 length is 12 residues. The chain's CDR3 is CASDGGTGGYTF.

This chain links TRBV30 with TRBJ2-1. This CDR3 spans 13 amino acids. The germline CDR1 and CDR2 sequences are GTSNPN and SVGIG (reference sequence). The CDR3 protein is CAWSAIYGDEQFF.

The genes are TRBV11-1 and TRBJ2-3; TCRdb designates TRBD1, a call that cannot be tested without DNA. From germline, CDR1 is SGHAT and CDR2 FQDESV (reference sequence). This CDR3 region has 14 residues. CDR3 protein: CASRPGAFPDTQYF. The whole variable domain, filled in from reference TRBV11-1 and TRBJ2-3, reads EAEVAQSPRYKITEKSQAVAFWCDPISGHATLYWYRQILGQGPELLVQFQDESVVDDSQLPKDRFSAERLKGVDSTLKIQPAELGDSAMYLCASRPGAFPDTQYFGPGTRLTVL.

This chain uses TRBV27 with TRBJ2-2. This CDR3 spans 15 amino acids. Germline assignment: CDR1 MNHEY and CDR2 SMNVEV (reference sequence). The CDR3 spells CASSFGLANTGELFF.

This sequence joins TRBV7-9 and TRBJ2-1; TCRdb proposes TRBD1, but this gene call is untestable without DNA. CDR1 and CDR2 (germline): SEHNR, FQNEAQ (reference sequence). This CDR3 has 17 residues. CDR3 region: CASSLALAGASYNEQFF.

CDR3 in amino acids: CSASRNMVGEQFF. This chain joins TRBV20-1 and TRBJ2-1. The CDR3 sequence is 13 residues long. Germline V CDR1 and CDR2: DFQATT, SNEGSKA (reference sequence).

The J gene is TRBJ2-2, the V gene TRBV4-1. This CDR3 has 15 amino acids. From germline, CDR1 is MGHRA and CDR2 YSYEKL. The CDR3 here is CASSQFHPATGELFF.

CDR3 sequence reads: CASSPSTGAETQYF. The rearrangement links TRBV12-3 or TRBV12-4 to TRBJ2-5; the D call from TCRdb, TRBD1, cannot be confirmed without DNA. This CDR3 is built from 14 residues.

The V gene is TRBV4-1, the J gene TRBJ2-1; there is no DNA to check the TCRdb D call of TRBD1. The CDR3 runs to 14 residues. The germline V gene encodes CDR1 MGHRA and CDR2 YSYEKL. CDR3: CASSLWRETNEQFF.

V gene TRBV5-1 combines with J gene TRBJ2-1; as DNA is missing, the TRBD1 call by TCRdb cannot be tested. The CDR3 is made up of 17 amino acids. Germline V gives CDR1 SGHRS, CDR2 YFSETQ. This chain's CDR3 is CASSRTGGPFANNEQFF.